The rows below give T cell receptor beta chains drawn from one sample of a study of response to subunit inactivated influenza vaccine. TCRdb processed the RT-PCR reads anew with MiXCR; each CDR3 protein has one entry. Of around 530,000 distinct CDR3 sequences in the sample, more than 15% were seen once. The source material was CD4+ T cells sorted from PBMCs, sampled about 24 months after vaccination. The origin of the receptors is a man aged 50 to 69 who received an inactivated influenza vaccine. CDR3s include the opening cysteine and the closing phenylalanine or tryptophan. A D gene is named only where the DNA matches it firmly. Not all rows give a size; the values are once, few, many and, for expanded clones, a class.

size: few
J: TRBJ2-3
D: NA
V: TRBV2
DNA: TGTGCCAGCAGTGATAGTGGCACAGATACGCAGTATTTT
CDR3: CASSDSGTDTQYF

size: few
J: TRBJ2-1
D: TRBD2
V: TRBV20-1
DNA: TGCAGTGCTATAACCGGGACTAGCGGACACAATGAGCAGTTCTTC
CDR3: CSAITGTSGHNEQFF

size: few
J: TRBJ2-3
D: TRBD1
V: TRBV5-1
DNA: TGCGCCAGCAGCGGGGGACAGGGGACCACAGATACGCAGTATTTT
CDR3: CASSGGQGTTDTQYF

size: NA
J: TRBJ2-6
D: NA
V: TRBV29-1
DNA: TGCAGCGCATTACAGGGATCTGGGGCCAACGTCCTGACTTTC
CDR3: CSALQGSGANVLTF

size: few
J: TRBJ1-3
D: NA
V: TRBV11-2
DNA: TGTGCCAGCAGCTCAGGGAAGGGGCACACCATATATTTT
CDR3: CASSSGKGHTIYF

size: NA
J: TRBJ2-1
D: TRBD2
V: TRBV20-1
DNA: TGCAGTGCTAGGGTGTCGACTAGCGGGAGGAGAAATGAGCAGTTCTTC
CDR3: CSARVSTSGRRNEQFF

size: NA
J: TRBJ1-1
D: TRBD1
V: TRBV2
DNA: TGTGCCAGCAGTGAGTCACAGGGGATGAACACTGAAGCTTTCTTT
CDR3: CASSESQGMNTEAFF

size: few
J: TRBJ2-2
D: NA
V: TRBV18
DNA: TGTGCCAGCTCACGATTAGCCGGGACAAAAGCAACCGGGGAGCTGTTTTTT
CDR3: CASSRLAGTKATGELFF

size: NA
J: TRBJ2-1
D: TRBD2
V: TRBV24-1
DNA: TGTGCCACCAGTGAATACGGGGGGGGTTCGGATGAGCAGTTCTTC
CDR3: CATSEYGGGSDEQFF

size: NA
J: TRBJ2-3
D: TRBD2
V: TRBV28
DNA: TGTGCCAGCAGTCCTGCGGGAGTCGGAGATACGCAGTATTTT
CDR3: CASSPAGVGDTQYF

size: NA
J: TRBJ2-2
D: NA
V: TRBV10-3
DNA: TGTGCCATCAAGTTAGACAGCAGGGCGGACACCGGGGAGCTGTTTTTT
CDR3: CAIKLDSRADTGELFF

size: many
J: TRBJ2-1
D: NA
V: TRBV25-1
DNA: TGTGCCAGCAGTGAATCCGGAGGGGGCTACAATGAGCAGTTCTTC
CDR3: CASSESGGGYNEQFF

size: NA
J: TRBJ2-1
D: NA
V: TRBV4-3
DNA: TGCGCCAGCAGCCAAGATACCGAAACCGCCATTGCCTTCTTC
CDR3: CASSQDTETAIAFF

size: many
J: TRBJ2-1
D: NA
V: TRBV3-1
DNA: TGTGCCAGCAGCCCCGGGACCTACAATGAGCAGTTCTTC
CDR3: CASSPGTYNEQFF

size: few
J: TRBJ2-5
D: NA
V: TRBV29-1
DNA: TGCAGCGTTGCCGCGTCGCCGCGCCAAGAGACCCAGTACTTC
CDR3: CSVAASPRQETQYF

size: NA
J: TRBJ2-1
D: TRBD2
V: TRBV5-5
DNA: TGTGCCAGCAGCTGGGGGCTAGCGGGGCCGGAGCAGTTCTTC
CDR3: CASSWGLAGPEQFF

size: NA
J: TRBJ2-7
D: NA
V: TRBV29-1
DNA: TGCAGCGTTGAAGATCCGGAGGACGAGCAGTACTTC
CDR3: CSVEDPEDEQYF

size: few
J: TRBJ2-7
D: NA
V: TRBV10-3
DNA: TGTGCCATCAGTGGATGGCAGGGTGACTCCTACGAGCAGTACTTC
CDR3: CAISGWQGDSYEQYF

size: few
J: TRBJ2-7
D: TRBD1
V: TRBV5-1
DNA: TGCGCCAGCAGCTTGGAGGGGGCGAACTACGAGCAGTACTTC
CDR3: CASSLEGANYEQYF

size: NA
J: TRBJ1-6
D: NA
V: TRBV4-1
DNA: TGCGCCAGCAGCCGGCTGCTAGGGTCTCCCCTCCACTTT
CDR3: CASSRLLGSPLHF

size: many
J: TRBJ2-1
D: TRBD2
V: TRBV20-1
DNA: TGCAGTGCAACTTCGGGACTAGCGGGAGATAATGAGCAGTTCTTC
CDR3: CSATSGLAGDNEQFF

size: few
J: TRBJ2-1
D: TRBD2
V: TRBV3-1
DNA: TGTGCCAGCAGCCAAGATGGACTAGGTTCCTACAATGAGCAGTTCTTC
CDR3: CASSQDGLGSYNEQFF

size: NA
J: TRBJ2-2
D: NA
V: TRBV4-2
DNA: TGTGCCAGCAGCCAAGTGGCAAGGAGGACGGACACCGGGGAGCTGTTTTTT
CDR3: CASSQVARRTDTGELFF

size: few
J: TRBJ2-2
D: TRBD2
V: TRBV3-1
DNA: TGTGCCAGCAGCCAAGATTTTGCTAGCGGGTACGCGAACACCGGGGAGCTGTTTTTT
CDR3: CASSQDFASGYANTGELFF

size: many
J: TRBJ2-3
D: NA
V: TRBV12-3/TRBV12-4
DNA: TGTGCCAGCAGTCCCGACCACACAGATACGCAGTATTTT
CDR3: CASSPDHTDTQYF

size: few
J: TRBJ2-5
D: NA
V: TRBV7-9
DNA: TGTGCCAGCCGTTTTCTTGGGGGACAAGAGACCCAGTACTTC
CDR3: CASRFLGGQETQYF

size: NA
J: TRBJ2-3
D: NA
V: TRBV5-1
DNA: TGCGCCAGCAGCTTGGGAAGGGGGGATCCAGATACGCAGTATTTT
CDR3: CASSLGRGDPDTQYF

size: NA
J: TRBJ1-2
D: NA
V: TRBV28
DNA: TGTGCCAGCAGCTTGGTCCTTAAAGACTATGGCTACACCTTC
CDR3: CASSLVLKDYGYTF

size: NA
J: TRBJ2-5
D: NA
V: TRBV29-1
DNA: TGCAGCGTTGAACAGACGGGGGAGACCCAGTACTTC
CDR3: CSVEQTGETQYF

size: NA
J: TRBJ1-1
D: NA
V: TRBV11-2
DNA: TGTGCCAGCAGCTTAACGCGGCTTGCATGGACTGAAGCTTTCTTT
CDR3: CASSLTRLAWTEAFF

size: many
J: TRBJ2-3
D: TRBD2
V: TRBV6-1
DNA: TGTGCCAGCAGTGACGCAGGGATGGGCGGGAGAAATACGCAGTATTTT
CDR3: CASSDAGMGGRNTQYF

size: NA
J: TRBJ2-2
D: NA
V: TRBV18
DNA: TGTGCCAGCTCACCACCAACTAGAACCGGGGAGCTGTTTTTT
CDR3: CASSPPTRTGELFF

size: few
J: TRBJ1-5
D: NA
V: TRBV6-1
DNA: TGTGCCAGCAGTACAGGGTTTAGCAATCAGCCCCAGCATTTT
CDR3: CASSTGFSNQPQHF

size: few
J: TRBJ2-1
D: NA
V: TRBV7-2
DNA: TGTGCCAGCAGCTTAAGGGGACCAGTGTCCAATGAGCAGTTCTTC
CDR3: CASSLRGPVSNEQFF

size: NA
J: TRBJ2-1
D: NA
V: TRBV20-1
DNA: TGCAGTGCTAGTGGGGCTGGCAATGAGCAGTTCTTC
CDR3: CSASGAGNEQFF

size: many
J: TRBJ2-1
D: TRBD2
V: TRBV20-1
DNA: TGCAGTGCTAATCCGGGACTATTAAGCTCCTACAATGAGCAGTTCTTC
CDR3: CSANPGLLSSYNEQFF

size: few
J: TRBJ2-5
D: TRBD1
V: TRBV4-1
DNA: TGCGCCAGCAGCCAAGATGATAAGGACAGGGGGTACTTC
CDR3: CASSQDDKDRGYF

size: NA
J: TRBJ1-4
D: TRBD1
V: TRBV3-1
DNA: TGTGCCAGCAGCCAAGGACAGGGGGGTACAACTAATGAAAAACTGTTTTTT
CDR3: CASSQGQGGTTNEKLFF

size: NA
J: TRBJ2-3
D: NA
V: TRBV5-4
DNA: TGTGCCAGCAGCTTGGGCAGGGCGGAGAGCACAGATACGCAGTATTTT
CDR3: CASSLGRAESTDTQYF

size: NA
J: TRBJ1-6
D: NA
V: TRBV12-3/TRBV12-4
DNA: TGTGCCAGCAGTTTAGCGGTCGGGGGCCCGGGGTATTCACCCCTCCACTTT
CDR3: CASSLAVGGPGYSPLHF

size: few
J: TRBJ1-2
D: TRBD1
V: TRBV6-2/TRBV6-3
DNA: TGTGCCAGCAGACGAACAGGGGATGGATCTGGCTACACCTTC
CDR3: CASRRTGDGSGYTF

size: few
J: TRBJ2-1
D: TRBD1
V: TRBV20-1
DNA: TGCAGTGCTACAACGGACAGGGCCCTCCGCAATGAGCAGTTCTTC
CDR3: CSATTDRALRNEQFF

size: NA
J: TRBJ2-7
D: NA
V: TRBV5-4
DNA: TGTGCCAGCAGCAATACTGACGGACTATACGAGCAGTACTTC
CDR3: CASSNTDGLYEQYF

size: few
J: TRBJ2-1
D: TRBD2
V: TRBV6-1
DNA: TGTGCCAGCAGTGTTAGCGGGAGGGGGGCCTACAATGAGCAGTTCTTC
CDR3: CASSVSGRGAYNEQFF

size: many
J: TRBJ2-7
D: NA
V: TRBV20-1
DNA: TGCAGTGCTGGATACGAGCAGTACTTC
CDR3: CSAGYEQYF

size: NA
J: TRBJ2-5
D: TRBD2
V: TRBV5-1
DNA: TGCGCCAGCAGCCTGACCGGACTAGCGGGATGGGAGACCCAGTACTTC
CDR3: CASSLTGLAGWETQYF